This passage covers 24 T cell receptor beta chains from one sample sequenced in a study of beta chain features in type 1 diabetes. The study reverse transcribed the entire isolated RNA, so it sequenced expressed TCRB transcripts. Clones were sequenced by immunoSEQ multiplex PCR, and TCRdb holds only the in-frame ones, with some missing. The table has 150,000 to 200,000 clones, about 13% seen once. Specimen: central memory CD4+ T cells from blood. Receptors originate from a woman aged 18-29 years in good health.

This clone was counted only a few times. The chain couples TRBV7-2 to TRBJ2-1; TRBD2 matches at 9 bases. V lost 3 bases, J lost 8 bases, and 8 bases stayed unmatched. CDR1 and CDR2 from the germline V gene are SGHTA and FQGNSA. The CDR3 covers 15 residues. Here the CDR3 DNA reads TGTGCCAGCAGCTTGGTGTGGCTAGCGGGACATGAGCAGTTCTTC. It encodes CASSLVWLAGHEQFF.

This chain uses TRBV15 with TRBJ2-1; TRBD2 aligns across 9 bases. The germline V gene has CDR1 LNHNV and CDR2 YYDKDF (reference sequence). CDR3 length equals 17 residues. With 1 base clipped from V and 0 bases from J, the junction kept 4 bases outside the gene matches. In nucleotides, the CDR3 is TGTGCCACCAGCAGAGGGACTAGCGATAGCTCCTACAATGAGCAGTTCTTC. Translated: CATSRGTSDSSYNEQFF.

This clone was picked up a small number of times. The chain has TRBV6-6 and TRBJ1-1; tentative D call: TRBD1 (6 bases). V was trimmed by 6 bases and J by 2 bases, leaving 16 bases between them. The CDR3 sequence is 15 residues long. Germline values: CDR1 MNHNY, CDR2 SVGAGI (reference sequence). CDR3 in DNA: TGTGCCAGCAGCTATGAAGGGGGAACAAACACTGAAGCTTTCTTT. This encodes CASSYEGGTNTEAFF.

There are a few counts of this clone. CDR3 residues: CASSQDDRAYEQYF. In nucleotides, the CDR3 is TGTGCCAGCAGCCAGGACGACAGGGCCTACGAGCAGTACTTC. The rearrangement links TRBV4-2 to TRBJ2-7; 7 bases match TRBD1. Germline V lookup: CDR1 LGHNA, CDR2 YNFKEQ. CDR3 length: 14 residues. V gave up 3 bases and J gave up 2 bases; unmatched junction bases: 4.

The chain joins TRBV7-2 to TRBJ2-5, with 8 bases that match TRBD2. The ends lost 3 bases at V and 2 bases at J; junction bases unmatched: 8. CDR3 length equals 16 residues. Germline V lookup: CDR1 SGHTA, CDR2 FQGNSA. The CDR3 DNA follows: TGTGCCAGCAGCTTGGGTCAGGGCGGGGGGCAAGAGACCCAGTACTTC. Protein sequence: CASSLGQGGGQETQYF.

This clone was detected only a few times. The CDR3 region is CSARVRTTRSQPQHF. CDR3 in DNA: TGCAGCGCCCGGGTGAGGACTACTAGGAGTCAGCCCCAGCATTTT. The chain combines TRBV29-1 with TRBJ1-5; the D is unclear. Trimming cost V 7 bases and J 6 bases, with 22 bases left between them. The germline gives CDR1 SQVTM, CDR2 ANQGSEA. This CDR3 has 15 residues.

This chain connects TRBV7-2 to TRBJ1-1; no firm D call. CDR1 and CDR2 (germline): SGHTA, FQGNSA. V was trimmed by 1 base and J by 7 bases, leaving 10 bases between them. The CDR3 extends over 13 amino acids. The CDR3 DNA is TGTGCCAGCAGCTTAGGAGACAAGCTTGAAGCTTTCTTT. Translation gives CASSLGDKLEAFF.

V and J are TRBV18 and TRBJ1-1; no clear D. CDR1 and CDR2 from the germline V gene are KGHSH and LQKENI. With 1 base removed from V and 4 bases from J, the gap between germline ends came to 7 bases. This CDR3 region has 13 residues. CDR3 bases: TGTGCCAGCTCACCACAGCGAGGCACTGAAGCTTTCTTT. Its translation: CASSPQRGTEAFF.

In nucleotides, the CDR3 is TGTGCCAGCAGCTTCTGGGGCCCAGATACGCAGTATTTT. Translating it yields CASSFWGPDTQYF. V and J are TRBV7-2 and TRBJ2-3; maybe TRBD1 (5 bases). The CDR3 contains 13 residues. The germline V and J ends were trimmed by 3 bases and 4 bases, with 8 bases remaining between them. Germline CDR1 SGHTA, CDR2 FQGNSA.

This clone occurred a few times. The chain joins TRBV5-4 to TRBJ2-5; D possibly corresponds to TRBD1 (6 bases). V was shortened by 1 base and J by 5 bases, with 9 bases between the two germline ends. The CDR3 is 13 residues long. CDR1 is SGHNT and CDR2 is YYREEE in the germline V gene (reference sequence). The CDR3 region is CASSLRDTETQYF. The CDR3 region has the DNA TGTGCCAGCAGCTTGAGGGACACGGAGACCCAGTACTTC.

J is TRBJ2-3 and V is TRBV6-5; D gene ambiguous. This CDR3 has 12 amino acids. Germline V gene data show CDR1 as MNHEY and CDR2 as SVGAGI. Between the trimmed V and J ends, which lost 7 bases and 2 bases, there was a span of 7 bases. The CDR3: CASTDITDTQYF. DNA for the CDR3: TGTGCCAGCACAGACATCACAGATACGCAGTATTTT.

This clone was counted between two and nine times. V is TRBV7-8 and J is TRBJ2-5; 7 positions match TRBD2. After removal of 6 bases from V and 2 bases from J, the junction contained 6 bases not matched to a gene. The CDR3 spans 14 residues. Germline V gene data show CDR1 as SGHVS and CDR2 as FQNEAQ. The CDR3 DNA sequence: TGTGCCAGCAGGCTAGCGGTGATGCAAGAGACCCAGTACTTC. Amino acids: CASRLAVMQETQYF. Full variable domain (remainder filled in from reference TRBV7-8 and TRBJ2-5): GAGVSQSPRYKVAKRGQDVALRCDPISGHVSLFWYQQALGQGPEFLTYFQNEAQLDKSGLPSDRFFAERPEGSVSTLKIQRTQQEDSAVYLCASRLAVMQETQYFGPGTRLLVL.

The rearrangement links TRBV29-1 to TRBJ1-3; a possible D gene is TRBD1 (6 bases). Per the germline V gene, CDR1 is SQVTM and CDR2 is ANQGSEA. V lost 2 bases and J 0 bases, leaving 8 bases between the germline ends. The CDR3 has 14 amino acids. CDR3 sequence (DNA): TGCAGCGTTGAACGACAGGCCTCTGGAAACACCATATATTTT. It codes for CSVERQASGNTIYF.

There are a few counts of this clone. The chain is built from TRBV9 and TRBJ2-3, with D possibly being TRBD2 (6 bases). Germline lookup yields CDR1 SGDLS and CDR2 YYNGEE. This CDR3 comprises 14 residues. The ends were cut back, 2 bases at V and 3 bases at J, with 10 bases in the middle. CDR3 in amino acids: CASSVGGLTDTQYF. CDR3 DNA sequence: TGTGCCAGCAGCGTGGGGGGTCTAACAGATACGCAGTATTTT.

This clone was seen a handful of times. This sequence joins TRBV7-6 and TRBJ2-7, with a possible D match to TRBD1 (6 bases). Germline V gene lookup returns CDR1 SGHVS and CDR2 FNYEAQ. This CDR3 is built from 14 residues. V lost 5 bases and J lost 2, with 13 bases in between. The CDR3 loop is CASSPQTGAYEQYF. In DNA, the CDR3 is TGTGCCAGCAGCCCCCAGACAGGAGCCTACGAGCAGTACTTC.

This clone came up a few times. The chain employs TRBV29-1 and TRBJ1-2, with a tentative D call TRBD1 (5 bases). The CDR3 consists of 13 residues. Germline assignment: CDR1 SQVTM and CDR2 ANQGSEA. V lost 7 bases and J lost 1, with 13 bases in between. The DNA for the CDR3 is TGCAGCGCCGTCAGGGATCTTAACTATGGCTACACCTTC. It encodes CSAVRDLNYGYTF. The full variable domain, in which reference TRBV29-1 and TRBJ1-2 provide the parts outside the CDR3, is SAVISQKPSRDICQRGTSLTIQCQVDSQVTMMFWYRQQPGQSLTLIATANQGSEATYESGFVIDKFPISRPNLTFSTLTVSNMSPEDSSIYLCSAVRDLNYGYTFGSGTRLTVV.

There are a few counts of this clone. The V and J genes are TRBV10-3 and TRBJ2-1; TRBD2 matches at 7 bases. The CDR3 is made up of 16 amino acids. V shed 4 bases and J 6 bases; nucleotides not matched to a gene: 12. The germline gives CDR1 ENHRY, CDR2 SYGVKD. CDR3 nucleotides: TGTGCCATCAGTGGGGGCCGGGCGGGAGTGACCAATGAGCAGTTCTTC. It translates to CAISGGRAGVTNEQFF.

This clone was counted only a few times. CDR3 coding DNA: TGTGCCAGCGTGGGGGGGCCCTACGAGCAGTACTTC. This translates into CASVGGPYEQYF. The J gene is TRBJ2-7, the V gene TRBV28, with D perhaps TRBD2 (7 bases). V was trimmed by 8 bases and J by 2 bases, leaving 10 bases between them. Per germline, CDR1 MDHEN and CDR2 SYDVKM. The CDR3 has 12 residues.

The genes are TRBV4-3 and TRBJ2-3, with 9 bases that match TRBD2. The CDR3 totals 16 residues. Germline CDR1 LGHNA, CDR2 YSLEER. V lost 0 bases, J lost 4 bases, and 5 bases stayed unmatched. The CDR3 protein is CASSQEVAGAADTQYF. The CDR3 DNA reads as TGCGCCAGCAGCCAAGAGGTAGCGGGAGCGGCAGATACGCAGTATTTT.

This clone was recorded a few times. The chain employs TRBV7-6 and TRBJ2-1, with D tentatively TRBD2 (6 bases). The CDR3 loop spans 17 amino acids. Germline assignment: CDR1 SGHVS and CDR2 FNYEAQ. Trimming cost V 4 bases and J 6 bases, with 22 bases left between them. DNA of the CDR3: TGTGCCAGCAGCTCACCCAGTAGGGCGGGATCGGGCAATGAGCAGTTCTTC. Protein product: CASSSPSRAGSGNEQFF.

The chain has TRBV28 and TRBJ2-7; D perhaps matches TRBD2 (5 bases). The ends were cut back, 2 bases at V and 6 bases at J, with 14 bases in the middle. The CDR3 loop spans 14 amino acids. CDR1 and CDR2 from the germline V gene are MDHEN and SYDVKM. CDR3 bases: TGTGCCAGCAGTTTAGGACGGCCACGGGGCGAGCAGTACTTC. It specifies CASSLGRPRGEQYF.

This clone was found a few times. CDR3 nucleotide sequence: TGTGCCATCAGTGAGTCAGGGAGCGGCAATCAGCCCCAGCATTTT. This sequence encodes CAISESGSGNQPQHF. V is TRBV10-3 and J is TRBJ1-5; D is unclear. The CDR3 runs to 15 residues. The V end was cut by 0 bases, the J end by 2 bases, with 8 bases between. CDR1 and CDR2 from the germline V gene are ENHRY and SYGVKD.

The chain recombines TRBV30 with TRBJ1-1; D is possibly TRBD1 (6 bases). The CDR3 consists of 12 residues. Trimming took off 3 bases at V and 5 bases at J, with 10 bases between the two ends. Germline CDR1 GTSNPN, CDR2 SVGIG (reference sequence). In nucleotides, the CDR3 is TGTGCCTGGAGCCGCAGGGGTACTGAAGCTTTCTTT. Its translation is CAWSRRGTEAFF.

This clone was observed a few times. The chain joins TRBV29-1 to TRBJ1-1, with D hard to call. CDR3 length equals 12 residues. CDR1 and CDR2 (germline): SQVTM, ANQGSEA. Trimming took 6 bases from V and 6 from J, leaving 14 bases between them. The CDR3 here is CSVQQKKPEAFF. The DNA of the CDR3 is TGCAGCGTGCAACAGAAAAAACCTGAAGCTTTCTTT.